This TCR beta chain was captured in a study of cytomegalovirus exposure and HLA in healthy donors. Whole-study findings and limits: Several V segments, TRBV6-2 and TRBV6-3 among them, could not be told apart and were dropped. Accurate prediction of HLA-A and HLA-B alleles (for most subjects) was reportedly achieved from TCR beta sequences.

This CDR3 comprises 14 residues. Looked up from germline, CDR1 is KGHSH and CDR2 is LQKENI. V was trimmed by 4 bases and J by 5 bases, leaving 12 bases between them. The PCR used 60 Vbeta and 13 Jbeta primers. Profiled with immunoSEQ multiplex PCR; TCRdb holds only in-frame clones, not every one. The sample lists 150,000 to 200,000 clones, 65% to 90% occurring once. Comments on this clone: What it binds is unknown.

The chain is built from TRBV18 and TRBJ1-5, with D possibly being TRBD1 (5 bases). Sequencing was done on a sample of PBMCs. This receptor was identified in a woman in her fifties or sixties in good health and CMV-seronegative. CDR3 amino acids: CASSLQAGDQPQHF. The CDR3 DNA follows: TGTGCCAGCTCACTTCAGGCGGGGGATCAGCCCCAGCATTTT.